The present entry profiles one T cell receptor (beta chain) with its context. This record belongs to a study of T cell repertoires in cytomegalovirus infection. Germline CDR1 is SNHLY and CDR2 is FYNNEI. The CDR3 has 11 residues. J lost 6 bases, V lost 11 bases, and 7 bases had no gene match. Each CDR3 protein gets one entry after TCRdb re-called the reads with MiXCR. The table lists around 300,000 distinct CDR3 sequences, about 23% of them singletons. The source of this sequence is a human donor in good health (CMV status not recorded). Some clones in this sample may be carry-over from other donors' samples. The V call is TRBV2, the J call TRBJ2-7, with TRBD2 matching 7 bases. Sequencing was performed on PBMCs. CDR3 residues: CAGRTSTEQYF. As DNA, the CDR3 is TGTGCCGGAAGGACTAGTACCGAGCAGTACTTC.